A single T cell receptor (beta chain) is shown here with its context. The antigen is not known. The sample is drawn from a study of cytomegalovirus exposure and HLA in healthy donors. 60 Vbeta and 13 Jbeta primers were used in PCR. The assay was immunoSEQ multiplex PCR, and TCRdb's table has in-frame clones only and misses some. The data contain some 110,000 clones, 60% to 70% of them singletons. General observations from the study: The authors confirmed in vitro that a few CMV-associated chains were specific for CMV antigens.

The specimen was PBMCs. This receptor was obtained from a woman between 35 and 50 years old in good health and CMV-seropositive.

DNA for the CDR3: TGTGCCAGCAGTGGGGATAGGGGCAATTCACCCCTCCACTTT. This translates into CASSGDRGNSPLHF. This chain uses TRBV6-5 with TRBJ1-6; possibly TRBD1 for D (5 bases). V was shortened by 5 bases and J by 7 bases, with 12 bases between the two germline ends. The CDR3 sequence is 14 residues long. Germline CDR1 reads MNHEY; CDR2 reads SVGAGI.